A single TCR beta chain is shown here with its context. What antigen it recognizes has not been identified. Within one base of it there is no much larger clone, and no base qualities were kept. This entry is derived from a study of T cell responses to AZD1222 COVID-19 vaccine (dated by TCRdb to the early 2020s). For context, the study as a whole: A total of 233 trial participants underwent TCR sequencing, of whom roughly 210 had received two doses of AZD1222 and roughly 26 had received two doses of the MenACWY control vaccine. Trial participants were enrolled into age subgroups of 18-55, 56-69 and 70-plus years, which contained about 150, 28 and 57 TCR-sequenced participants, respectively. The study at large found these results: Epitopes outside the regions mutated in the B.1.351 and B.1.1.7 variants were reportedly recognized by nearly half of the unique spike-specific TCRs. The whole spike protein was spanned by vaccine-associated CD4 TCRs, and dominant responses were seen in regions 160-218 and 743-854. Participants were mostly white British, with more females than males. The authors suggested clonal diversity may have been underestimated. In the small 56-69-year group, the increase in depth fell short of significance, most likely because of low power. After two AZD1222 doses, both the breadth and the depth of spike-specific TCRs were significantly higher than at day 0 and than in MenACWY recipients. Conclusions about previously exposed vaccinees are limited, since just 6 or 7 AZD1222 recipients were seropositive for SARS-CoV-2 at baseline. No day 14 peak-response samples were available, so repertoires were characterized only after the peak T cell response.

The CDR3 spans 15 residues, from the cysteine through the phenylalanine. The retained sequence is limited to the CDR3, 45 bases, with the frame set at the first base. V was cut back by 4 bases and J by 6 bases, leaving a gap of 16 bases between them. CDR1 is given as SGHRS and CDR2 as YFSETQ, both from the germline V gene. The sample's time point, from its label and the paper: baseline before first vaccination. Sample treatment or condition, as interpreted from the label and publication: meningococcal conjugate vaccine given as trial control. Vaccinee samples came from UK trials COV001 and COV002, including a single-blind randomized controlled phase 2/3 trial of AZD1222 (ChAdOx1 nCoV-19) in healthy adults. For TCRbeta chain sequencing, PBMC samples from trial participants were taken at day 0 and at day 28 after the second dose. The CDR3 regions of human TCRbeta chains were subjected to immunosequencing. The authors' analysis ran thus. Repertoire TCRs were matched against a reference library of SARS-CoV-2-specific TCRs generated with the MIRA antigen-specificity platform. Breadth was defined as the fraction of unique TCRs that were SARS-CoV-2-associated. Depth was defined as the fraction of total T cells that were SARS-CoV-2-associated. Each spike-specific TCR was assigned to its reactive spike region and to a CD4 or CD8 class using the MIRA data. Log10-transformed breadth and depth values were compared by one-way ANOVA with Sidak's multiple comparisons tests. Held by TCRdb, this immuneACCESS table contains in-frame sequences only and omits some clones. Under half of the omission traces to an unresolved V gene where checked; the cause of the rest is unknown. V and J calls and clone size are those listed in that table; D and trimming were worked out from the DNA. The sample profile shows about 92,000 clones; 88% of them were found once. Approximately 10% of the sample is in the top ten clones.

The specimen was peripheral blood, collected on day 0 of MenACWY control vaccination. The sequence joins TRBV5-1 to TRBJ2-2; 6 matching bases give a weak D call of TRBD1. This clonotype originated in an adult in good health. At the DNA level, the sequence is TGCGCCAGCAGCCCGGGTAGGGGGTGGGCCGGGGAGCTGTTTTTT. Its translation reads: CASSPGRGWAGELFF.